The clone carrying this TCR beta chain was seen a few times. Its antigen remains unidentified. The entry originates in a study of human T cells and chemical hapten exposure. The wider study: Diphenylcyclopropenone was applied weekly to patients' scalps across the roughly 23-week study.

The time point here: patch test 1, 2 weeks after DPC sensitization. Regarding treatment: therapeutic diphenylcyclopropenone sensitization with weekly scalp DPC. Whole blood, unfractionated, served as the material for total RNA extraction. Findings and caveats of the study: With alopecia, donors may have immune responses unlike healthy people's.

MiXCR was run by TCRdb on the RACE reads, yielding one entry per CDR3 protein. The sample consists of roughly 190,000 distinct CDR3 sequences, around 24% of them appearing once. The sequence derives from a woman aged 50 to 60 with alopecia areata. Some clones in this sample may be carry-over from other donors' samples. The input for sequencing was whole blood, taken in connection with sensitization to the hapten diphenylcyclopropenone (DPC).

The DNA for the CDR3 is TGTGCCAGCATCTCTCCGGGAGGGACCGGGGAGCTGTTTTTT. Encoded protein: CASISPGGTGELFF. The V call is TRBV12-3 or TRBV12-4, the J call TRBJ2-2; TRBD2 agrees at 8 bases. Losses at the gene ends were 7 bases for V and 5 bases for J; bases not matched to a gene: 6. This CDR3 comprises 14 residues.